This is a list of T cell receptor beta chains from one sample in a study of early T cells in non-severe SARS-CoV-2 infection. MiXCR, applied by TCRdb to the 5' RACE reads, yields one record per CDR3 protein. The sample lists more than 80,000 distinct CDR3 sequences; over 15% were seen once. The sequencing sample was made of whole blood. These receptors originate from an adult who was a healthcare worker with PCR-confirmed SARS-CoV-2 infection or an uninfected control (not recorded which). CDR3s include the opening cysteine and the closing phenylalanine or tryptophan. A D gene is named only where the DNA matches it firmly. Clone size is stated in some rows and not others, as once, few, many or a class when expanded.

CDR3nt,CDR3aa,v_gene,abundance,d_gene,j_gene
TGTGCCAGCTCACCCCCGACGTTATTAAGCTCCTACAATGAGCAGTTCTTC,CASSPPTLLSSYNEQFF,TRBV18,many,NA,TRBJ2-1
TGCAGTGCTCCTACTATACAGGGTTCCTACGAGCAGTACTTC,CSAPTIQGSYEQYF,TRBV20-1,NA,NA,TRBJ2-7
TGTGCCAGCGAGGATAGGGTGAAGGTCGAAGTTTTCTTT,CASEDRVKVEVFF,TRBV6-6,few,NA,TRBJ1-1
TGTGCCAGCAGCCTTCGGACTAGCGGGAGGCTTGCCAATGAGCAGTTCTTC,CASSLRTSGRLANEQFF,TRBV3-1,few,TRBD2,TRBJ2-1
TGTGCCAGCAGCTCCGGGACAGGGGCGACTTACACAGATACGCAGTATTTT,CASSSGTGATYTDTQYF,TRBV12-3/TRBV12-4,NA,TRBD1,TRBJ2-3
TGTGCCTGGAGTGTATCCCGTGGTGAAGCTTTCTTT,CAWSVSRGEAFF,TRBV30,many,NA,TRBJ1-1
TGTGCCAGCGGCGAGGGCGAGCAGTACTTC,CASGEGEQYF,TRBV7-9,NA,NA,TRBJ2-7
TGTGCCAGCAGTTCAGCGGGATACTCGGTAAATGAGCAGTTCTTC,CASSSAGYSVNEQFF,TRBV12-3/TRBV12-4,NA,TRBD2,TRBJ2-1
TGTGCCAGCAGCCAAGAGGCCCGTTCACCCCTCCACTTT,CASSQEARSPLHF,TRBV3-1,NA,NA,TRBJ1-6
TGTGCCAGCAGTGGATCGACAGGATGGAACACTGAAGCTTTCTTT,CASSGSTGWNTEAFF,TRBV2,NA,NA,TRBJ1-1
TGTGCCAGCAGTTTCCCTTCCGACAGGGCGAGCAATCAGCCCCAGCATTTT,CASSFPSDRASNQPQHF,TRBV28,NA,TRBD1,TRBJ1-5
TGTGCCAGCAGTCGAGGACAGGGGGTTTTTCCACCCCAGCATTTT,CASSRGQGVFPPQHF,TRBV9,many,TRBD1,TRBJ1-5
TGCAGCTGCGGGGTCCTCACCGGCTATGGCTACACCTTC,CSCGVLTGYGYTF,TRBV29-1,few,NA,TRBJ1-2
TGTGCCACCAGCAGAGCCCCGGGACTAGCGGTCACAGATACGCAGTATTTT,CATSRAPGLAVTDTQYF,TRBV15,NA,TRBD2,TRBJ2-3
TGTGCCATCAGTGAGTCGGGCAGGCAAGAGACCCAGTACTTC,CAISESGRQETQYF,TRBV10-3,NA,NA,TRBJ2-5
TGTGCCAGCAGTTTTGGAAGCTCTGGGGCCAACGTCCTGACTTTC,CASSFGSSGANVLTF,TRBV27,NA,NA,TRBJ2-6
TGTGCCAGCAGTTACTCGAGCCTAGCCTACAATGAGCAGTTCTTC,CASSYSSLAYNEQFF,TRBV6-2/TRBV6-3,many,NA,TRBJ2-1
TGTGCCAGCAGCTTAGCGCTGGGCCAGCCTTTCTACAATGAGCAGTTCTTC,CASSLALGQPFYNEQFF,TRBV7-6,few,NA,TRBJ2-1
TGTGCCTGGAGTGGTACAGGAGAGCAGTACTTC,CAWSGTGEQYF,TRBV30,few,NA,TRBJ2-7
TGTGCCAGCAGCTTAACTGTAAATTCACCCCTCCACTTT,CASSLTVNSPLHF,TRBV7-8,few,NA,TRBJ1-6
TGCAGTGCTTCCACAGGGGATAGCTACAATGAGCAGTTCTTC,CSASTGDSYNEQFF,TRBV20-1,many,TRBD1,TRBJ2-1
TGTGCCAGCAGCTCAAACACGTACGAGGGACTTCGGAATTCACCCCTCCACTTT,CASSSNTYEGLRNSPLHF,TRBV7-9,NA,NA,TRBJ1-6
TGCGCCAGCAGCTTGGGTTTAGCGGGAGGATCCCAAGAGACCCAGTACTTC,CASSLGLAGGSQETQYF,TRBV5-1,many,TRBD2,TRBJ2-5
TGTGCCAGCAGTTTAGTCGGGGTCACTGGGGCCAACGTCCTGATTTTC,CASSLVGVTGANVLIF,TRBV12-3/TRBV12-4,NA,NA,TRBJ2-6
TGTGCCAGCAGTGAAGGAATGAACACTGAAGCTTTCTTT,CASSEGMNTEAFF,TRBV12-3/TRBV12-4,NA,NA,TRBJ1-1
TGTGCCACCCAACGGAGGGAGGGCCTAGATGAGCAGTTCTTC,CATQRREGLDEQFF,TRBV10-3,NA,TRBD2,TRBJ2-1
TGCGCCAGCAGCGTCCACGGGAGCTCTGGGGCCAACGTCCTGACTTTC,CASSVHGSSGANVLTF,TRBV4-3,few,NA,TRBJ2-6
TGTGCCAGCAGCCAAGCAAACCGTCGGGGCTACGAGCAGTACTTC,CASSQANRRGYEQYF,TRBV7-9,NA,NA,TRBJ2-7
TGTGCCAGCAGTTTCCTAAACACCATATATTTT,CASSFLNTIYF,TRBV12-3/TRBV12-4,NA,NA,TRBJ1-3
TGCAGTGCTAGGGGCAGGGGGTCGGAAAAACTGTTTTTT,CSARGRGSEKLFF,TRBV20-1,many,TRBD1,TRBJ1-4
TGTGCCAGCAGTCAAGAATCAATGAACACTGAAGCTTTCTTT,CASSQESMNTEAFF,TRBV12-3/TRBV12-4,NA,NA,TRBJ1-1
TGTGCCACCAGTGACCTAGCGGGGGCCTACGAGCAGTACTTC,CATSDLAGAYEQYF,TRBV24-1,few,TRBD2,TRBJ2-7
TGTGCCATCAGTGAATTAAACAGGGGCCCAGATACGCAGTATTTT,CAISELNRGPDTQYF,TRBV10-3,once,TRBD1,TRBJ2-3
TGTGCCAGCAGCCATCCCGGGACAGGGATCGGGACCAACGTCCTGACTTTC,CASSHPGTGIGTNVLTF,TRBV28,NA,TRBD1,TRBJ2-6
TGTGCCAGCAGTCAGGGGGGGTCCACCACAGATACGCAGTATTTT,CASSQGGSTTDTQYF,TRBV11-3,many,NA,TRBJ2-3
TGTGCCAGCAGCGCTTTGGAAGGGAGGAATGAGCAGTTCTTC,CASSALEGRNEQFF,TRBV6-5,few,NA,TRBJ2-1
TGTGCCAGCAGCTCGGCTTGGGAGGGGGCATCCTACGAGCAGTACTTC,CASSSAWEGASYEQYF,TRBV11-2,few,NA,TRBJ2-7
TGTGCTAGCAAAAATTTCGGGGGGGCCCAAGAGACCCAGTACTTC,CASKNFGGAQETQYF,TRBV12-5,NA,TRBD2,TRBJ2-5
TGTGCCAGCACCAGACAGAGATACACTGAAGCTTTCTTT,CASTRQRYTEAFF,TRBV7-2,NA,NA,TRBJ1-1
TGTGCCAGCAGCCAAGGGGACTGGGTCCACGAGCAGTACTTC,CASSQGDWVHEQYF,TRBV3-1,NA,NA,TRBJ2-7
TGTGCCAGCAGCCCCCGGGACTGGCAAGAGACCCAGTACTTC,CASSPRDWQETQYF,TRBV11-2,medium-sized,NA,TRBJ2-5
TGTGCCAGCTCACTCCGGGACAGGCAAGAGACCCAGTACTTC,CASSLRDRQETQYF,TRBV18,NA,TRBD1,TRBJ2-5
TGTGCCGGCAAAGGTAGCGGGAGATACGAGCAGTACTTC,CAGKGSGRYEQYF,TRBV6-5,once,TRBD2,TRBJ2-7
TGTGCCAGCAGTTACTGGGCCAGAGGGGACACAGCAGATACGCAGTATTTT,CASSYWARGDTADTQYF,TRBV6-6,many,NA,TRBJ2-3
TGTGCCAGTAGTACCCTAAGGACAGGGGAAGGCTACACCTTC,CASSTLRTGEGYTF,TRBV19,few,TRBD1,TRBJ1-2